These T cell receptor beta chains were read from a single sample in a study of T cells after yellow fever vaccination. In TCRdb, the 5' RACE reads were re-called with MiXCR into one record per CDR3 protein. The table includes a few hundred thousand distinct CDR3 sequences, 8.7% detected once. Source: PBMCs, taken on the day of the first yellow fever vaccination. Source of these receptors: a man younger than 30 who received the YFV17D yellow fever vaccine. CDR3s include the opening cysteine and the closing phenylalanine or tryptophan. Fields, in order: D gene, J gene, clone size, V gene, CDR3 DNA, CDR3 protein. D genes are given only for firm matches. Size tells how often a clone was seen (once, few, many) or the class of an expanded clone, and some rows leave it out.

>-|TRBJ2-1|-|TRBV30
TGTGCCTGGAGTGAAATCGATGAGCAGTTCTTC
CAWSEIDEQFF
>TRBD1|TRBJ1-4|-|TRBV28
TGTGCCAGCAGCAACGGACAGGATGCAACTAATGAAAAACTGTTTTTT
CASSNGQDATNEKLFF
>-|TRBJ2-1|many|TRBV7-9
TGTGCCAGCAGCTTAGGGTACAATGAGCAGTTCTTC
CASSLGYNEQFF
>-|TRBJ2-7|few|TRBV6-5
TGTGCCAGCAAACAGGGCCCCCGGGAGCAGTACTTC
CASKQGPREQYF
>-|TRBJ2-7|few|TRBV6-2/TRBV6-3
TGTGCCAGCATCCAACCGGGACCGAGGACCTTGTGCTTC
CASIQPGPRTLCF
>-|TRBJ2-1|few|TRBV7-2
TGTGCCAGCAGCCGACCGGGCCCCAATGAGCAGTTCTTC
CASSRPGPNEQFF
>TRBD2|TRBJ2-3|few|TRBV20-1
TGCAGTGCCCCGCGGTGGGACTATTACACAGATACGCAGTATTTT
CSAPRWDYYTDTQYF
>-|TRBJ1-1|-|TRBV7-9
TGTGCCAGCAGCCTCGGAGTGAAAACTTTCTTT
CASSLGVKTFF
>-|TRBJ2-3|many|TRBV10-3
TGTGCCTTGGGACCCAACACAGATACGCAGTATTTT
CALGPNTDTQYF
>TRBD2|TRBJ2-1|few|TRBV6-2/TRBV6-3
TGTGCCAGCAGTCCCCTGGGCGGGGGGGCAAGTGAGCAGTTCTTC
CASSPLGGGASEQFF
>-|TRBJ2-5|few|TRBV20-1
TGCAGTGCTACGGGACTGTACCAAGAGACCCAGTACTTC
CSATGLYQETQYF
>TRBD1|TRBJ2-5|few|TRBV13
TGTGCCAGCAGCCATCAGGCCAGGGGGCTTAGAGAGACCCAGTACTTC
CASSHQARGLRETQYF
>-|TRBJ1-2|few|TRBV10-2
TGCGCCAGCAGTTCAGGGTTTCCCTATGGCTACACCTTC
CASSSGFPYGYTF
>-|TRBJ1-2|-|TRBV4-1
TGCGCCAGCAGCCCAAGAGAGGCGAACTATGGCTACACCTTC
CASSPREANYGYTF
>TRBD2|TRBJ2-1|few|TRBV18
TGTGCCAGCTCACCACCGCTAGCGGGGGCAAATGAGCAGTTCTTC
CASSPPLAGANEQFF
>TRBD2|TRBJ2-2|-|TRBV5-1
TGCGCCAGCAGCTTGCTGGTAGCGGGGGTGGAAACCGGGGAGCTGTTTTTT
CASSLLVAGVETGELFF
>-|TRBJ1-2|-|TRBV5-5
TGTGCCAGCAGTTATTTCGGGGGGTCCGGTGGTAATGGCTACACCTTC
CASSYFGGSGGNGYTF
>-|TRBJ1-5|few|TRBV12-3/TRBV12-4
TGTGCCAGCAGTTTAATTCGGGGGCCGAGCAATCAGCCCCAGCATTTT
CASSLIRGPSNQPQHF
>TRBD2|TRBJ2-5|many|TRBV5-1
TGCGCCAGCAGCACTAGCGGCCAAGAGACCCAGTACTTC
CASSTSGQETQYF
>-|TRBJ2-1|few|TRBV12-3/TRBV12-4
TGTGCCAGCAGTTTAGCTTGGGATGAGCAGTTCTTC
CASSLAWDEQFF
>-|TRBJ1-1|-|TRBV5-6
TGTGCCAGCAGCGTGGACAGCACTGAAGCTTTCTTT
CASSVDSTEAFF
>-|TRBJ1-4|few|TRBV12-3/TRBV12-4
TGTGCCAGCAGTTTGCGCCTGACGGGAAAACTGTTTTTT
CASSLRLTGKLFF
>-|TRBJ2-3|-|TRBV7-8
TGTGCCAGCAGCCCGAGTTGGGTCACAGATACGCAGTATTTT
CASSPSWVTDTQYF
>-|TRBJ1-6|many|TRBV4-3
TGCGCCAGCAGCCAAGAGTGGGGAGGGAGCATACCCCTCCACTTT
CASSQEWGGSIPLHF
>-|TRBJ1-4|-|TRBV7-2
TGTGCCAGCAGCTTACGGCGGGTTAATGAAAAACTGTTTTTT
CASSLRRVNEKLFF
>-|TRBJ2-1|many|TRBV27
TGTGCCAGCAGATCCGGGTTAGACAATGAGCAGTTCTTC
CASRSGLDNEQFF
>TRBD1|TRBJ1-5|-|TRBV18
TGTGCCAGCTCACCCGGGGGGACAGGTTTTGAGCCCCAGCATTTT
CASSPGGTGFEPQHF
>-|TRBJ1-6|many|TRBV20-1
TGCAGTATCGGGCAAAGGGATTCACCCCTCCACTTT
CSIGQRDSPLHF
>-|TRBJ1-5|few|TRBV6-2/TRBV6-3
TGTGCCAGCAGCTCCGGGACAAGGGAGGTTCAGCCCCAGCATTTT
CASSSGTREVQPQHF
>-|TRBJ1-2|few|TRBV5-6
TGTGCCAGCAGCTTGGACGGCTCAAGGGCCTATGGCTACACCTTC
CASSLDGSRAYGYTF
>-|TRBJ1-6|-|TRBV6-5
TGTGCCAGCAGTTACCGACAGAGCTCCTATAATTCACCCCTCCACTTT
CASSYRQSSYNSPLHF
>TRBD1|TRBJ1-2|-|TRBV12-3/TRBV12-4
TGTGCCAGCAGTTCGTTCAGGGGGCCGGACTATGGCTACACCTTC
CASSSFRGPDYGYTF
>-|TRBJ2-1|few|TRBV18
TGTGCCAGCTCACCAGTAGGGGTCTCCTACAATGAGCAGTTCTTC
CASSPVGVSYNEQFF
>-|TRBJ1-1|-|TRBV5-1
TGCGCCACCTCCAAAGACTCGGGATCTGAAGCTTTCTTT
CATSKDSGSEAFF
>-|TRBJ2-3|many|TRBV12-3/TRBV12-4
TGTGCCAGCATACAGGGGGGGGATACGCAGTATTTT
CASIQGGDTQYF
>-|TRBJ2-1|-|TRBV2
TGTGCCAGCAGTGAATTTGGGACGGGGTACAATGAGCAGTTCTTC
CASSEFGTGYNEQFF